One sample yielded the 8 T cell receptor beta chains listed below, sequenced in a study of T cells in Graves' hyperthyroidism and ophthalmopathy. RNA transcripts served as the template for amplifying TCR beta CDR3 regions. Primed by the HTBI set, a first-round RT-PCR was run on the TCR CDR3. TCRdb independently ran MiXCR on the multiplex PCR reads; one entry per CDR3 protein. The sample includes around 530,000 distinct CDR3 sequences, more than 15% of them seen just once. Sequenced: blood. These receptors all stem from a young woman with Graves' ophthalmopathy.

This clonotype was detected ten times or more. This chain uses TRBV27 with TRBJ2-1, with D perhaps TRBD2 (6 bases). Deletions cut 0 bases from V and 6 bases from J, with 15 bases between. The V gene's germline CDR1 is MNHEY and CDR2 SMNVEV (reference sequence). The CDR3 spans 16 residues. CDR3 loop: CASSLSWFTGGNEQFF. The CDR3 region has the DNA TGTGCCAGCAGTTTATCTTGGTTCACCGGGGGCAATGAGCAGTTCTTC.

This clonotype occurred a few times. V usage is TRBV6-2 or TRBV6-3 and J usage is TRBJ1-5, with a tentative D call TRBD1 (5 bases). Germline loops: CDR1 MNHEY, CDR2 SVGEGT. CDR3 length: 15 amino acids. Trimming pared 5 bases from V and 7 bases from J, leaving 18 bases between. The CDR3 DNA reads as TGTGCCAGCAGTACCCGGGACGGATCAGGGCAGCCCCAGCATTTT. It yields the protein CASSTRDGSGQPQHF.

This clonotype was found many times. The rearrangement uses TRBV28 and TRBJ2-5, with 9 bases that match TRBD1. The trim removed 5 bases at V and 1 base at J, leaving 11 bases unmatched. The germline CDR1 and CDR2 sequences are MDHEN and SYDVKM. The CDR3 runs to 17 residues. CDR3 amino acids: CASSTGTGHVFQETQYF. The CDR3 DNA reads TGTGCCAGCAGTACCGGGACAGGGCACGTCTTCCAAGAGACCCAGTACTTC. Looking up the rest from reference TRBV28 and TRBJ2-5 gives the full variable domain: DVKVTQSSRYLVKRTGEKVFLECVQDMDHENMFWYRQDPGLGLRLIYFSYDVKMKEKGDIPEGYSVSREKKERFSLILESASTNQTSMYLCASSTGTGHVFQETQYFGPGTRLLVL.

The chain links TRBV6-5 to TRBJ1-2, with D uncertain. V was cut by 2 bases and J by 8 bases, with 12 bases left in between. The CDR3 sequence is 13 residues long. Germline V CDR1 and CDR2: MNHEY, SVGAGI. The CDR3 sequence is CASSYGSGGGYTF. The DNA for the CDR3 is TGTGCCAGCAGTTACGGGTCCGGTGGCGGCTACACCTTC.

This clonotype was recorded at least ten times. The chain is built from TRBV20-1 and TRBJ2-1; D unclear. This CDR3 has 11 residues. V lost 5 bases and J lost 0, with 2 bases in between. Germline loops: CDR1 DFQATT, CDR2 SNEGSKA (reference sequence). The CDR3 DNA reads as TGCAGTGCTGACTCCTACAATGAGCAGTTCTTC. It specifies CSADSYNEQFF.

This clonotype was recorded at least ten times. The CDR3 sequence: CASKAGGTGELFF. Written as DNA, the CDR3 is TGTGCCAGCAAAGCGGGGGGGACCGGGGAGCTGTTTTTT. This rearrangement joins TRBV27 to TRBJ2-2; the match to TRBD2 covers 10 bases. The length of the CDR3 is 13 residues. V shed 7 bases and J 5 bases; nucleotides not matched to a gene: 1. Germline V gene data show CDR1 as MNHEY and CDR2 as SMNVEV (reference sequence).

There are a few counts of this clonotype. DNA of the CDR3: TGTGCCAGCAGCCCTACAGGGTTAGGGGCTTTCTTT. Amino acid sequence: CASSPTGLGAFF. The rearrangement joins TRBV2 to TRBJ1-1; D might be TRBD1 (6 bases). This CDR3 comprises 12 residues. Germline V gene sequence: CDR1 SNHLY, CDR2 FYNNEI. V lost 6 bases and J lost 11, with 16 bases in between.

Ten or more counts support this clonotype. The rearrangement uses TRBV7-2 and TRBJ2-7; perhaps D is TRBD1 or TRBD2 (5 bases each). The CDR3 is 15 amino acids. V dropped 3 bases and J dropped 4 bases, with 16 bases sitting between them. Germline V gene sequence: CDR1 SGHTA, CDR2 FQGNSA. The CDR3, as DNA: TGTGCCAGCAGCTTTCTACACTCAGGGAGTTACGAGCAGTACTTC. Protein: CASSFLHSGSYEQYF.